The 15 T cell receptor beta chains below were found in one sample sequenced in a study of blood T cell repertoires in COVID-19. Measured with immunoSEQ multiplex PCR; TCRdb has only the in-frame clones, and not every one. In the table there are about 94,000 clones, about nine tenths of which are singletons. The sequenced sample consisted of peripheral blood. These receptors all stem from an elderly woman with acute or convalescent COVID-19.

Comment on this clone: Other DNA variants within this sample encode the same CDR3. The chain combines TRBV5-1 with TRBJ2-1; TRBD2 matches 7 bases. The CDR3 has 14 amino acids. Germline loops: CDR1 SGHRS, CDR2 YFSETQ. Trimming removed 0 bases from V and 7 bases from J; junction bases left unmatched: 4. CDR3 in DNA: TGCGCCAGCAGCTTGGAAGCGGGAACAAATGAGCAGTTCTTC. This gives the protein CASSLEAGTNEQFF. Looking up the rest from reference TRBV5-1 and TRBJ2-1 gives the full variable domain: KAGVTQTPRYLIKTRGQQVTLSCSPISGHRSVSWYQQTPGQGLQFLFEYFSETQRNKGNFPGRFSGRQFSNSRSEMNVSTLELGDSALYLCASSLEAGTNEQFFGPGTRLTVL.

J is TRBJ2-1 and V is TRBV3-1 (or the pseudogene TRBV3-2); 8 positions match TRBD1. The trim removed 7 bases at V and 15 bases at J, leaving 17 bases unmatched. CDR3 length equals 14 residues. Germline-derived CDR1 and CDR2 are LGHDT and YNNKEL (reference sequence). The CDR3 bases are TGTGCCAGCACCCTAAGAGGCCAGGACAGGGCTCTGTTCTTC. Translated: CASTLRGQDRALFF.

This chain connects TRBV12-5 to TRBJ2-5, with 8 bases aligning to TRBD1. With V trimmed by 1 base and J by 2 bases, 6 bases remained unmatched. The length of the CDR3 is 16 residues. The germline gives CDR1 LGHNT, CDR2 FRNRAP. The CDR3, as DNA: TGTGCTAGTGGTTTGGGACGGGGGACAGGTCAAGAGACCCAGTACTTC. Amino acids: CASGLGRGTGQETQYF.

The chain joins TRBV5-1 to TRBJ1-2; TRBD1 matches at 9 bases. V lost 4 bases, J lost 8 bases, and 3 bases stayed unmatched. The germline gives CDR1 SGHRS, CDR2 YFSETQ. The CDR3 contains 12 residues. This CDR3 is CASSTDRGGYTF. The CDR3 nucleotides are TGCGCCAGCAGCACGGACAGGGGCGGCTACACCTTC.

The chain employs TRBV7-2 and TRBJ2-6; possible D gene TRBD1, 6 bases. Trimming pared 5 bases from V and 2 bases from J, leaving 16 bases between. The germline V gene encodes CDR1 SGHTA and CDR2 FQGNSA. This CDR3 comprises 17 residues. Written as DNA, the CDR3 is TGTGCCAGCAGCCCCCCACAGGGTTCCGCTGGGGCCAACGTCCTGACTTTC. Protein: CASSPPQGSAGANVLTF.

The chain is built from TRBV7-2 and TRBJ2-1; unclear D gene. CDR1 is SGHTA, CDR2 FQGNSA, per germline. V was shortened by 4 bases and J by 9 bases, with 13 bases between the two germline ends. CDR3 length: 13 residues. This chain's CDR3 is CASSSGTRSEQFF. CDR3 in DNA: TGTGCCAGCAGCTCCGGTACCCGGAGTGAGCAGTTCTTC. The variable domain in full, completed from reference TRBV7-2 and TRBJ2-1, reads GAGVSQSPSNKVTEKGKDVELRCDPISGHTALYWYRQSLGQGLEFLIYFQGNSAPDKSGLPSDRFSAERTGGSVSTLTIQRTQQEDSAVYLCASSSGTRSEQFFGPGTRLTVL.

The CDR3 DNA reads TGTGCCAGCAGCTTATATCCAGGGGGCTCGCGTGGTAGGAATTCACCCCTCCACTTT. Protein: CASSLYPGGSRGRNSPLHF. The chain is built from TRBV13 and TRBJ1-6; 8 nucleotides align to TRBD1. The CDR3 loop spans 19 amino acids. Trimming cost V 2 bases and J 7 bases; bases outside gene matches: 16. Germline loops: CDR1 PRHDT, CDR2 FYEKMQ (reference sequence).

J is TRBJ2-7 and V is TRBV19; 7 bases align to TRBD2. Looked up from germline, CDR1 is LNHDA and CDR2 is SQIVND (reference sequence). The CDR3 spans 14 residues. The trim removed 3 bases at V and 2 bases at J, leaving 4 bases unmatched. The CDR3 DNA reads TGTGCCAGTAGTATCTCCGGGAGGACCTACGAGCAGTACTTC. It specifies CASSISGRTYEQYF. The variable domain in full, completed from reference TRBV19 and TRBJ2-7, reads DGGITQSPKYLFRKEGQNVTLSCEQNLNHDAMYWYRQDPGQGLRLIYYSQIVNDFQKGDIAEGYSVSREKKESFPLTVTSAQKNPTAFYLCASSISGRTYEQYFGPGTRLTVT.

The chain couples TRBV5-1 to TRBJ2-3; TRBD2 aligns across 10 bases. The trim removed 4 bases at V and 1 base at J, leaving 3 bases unmatched. Looked up from germline, CDR1 is SGHRS and CDR2 is YFSETQ. The CDR3 has 15 amino acids. CDR3 DNA sequence: TGCGCCAGCAGCATCGGACTAGCGGGCACAGATACGCAGTATTTT. It translates to CASSIGLAGTDTQYF.

The V and J genes are TRBV2 and TRBJ1-2; no reliable D call. Between the trimmed V and J ends, which lost 9 bases and 2 bases, there was a span of 7 bases. The CDR3 is 11 amino acids. Germline V gene data show CDR1 as SNHLY and CDR2 as FYNNEI. The DNA for the CDR3 is TGTGCCAGTCGGGGAAACTATGGCTACACCTTC. Protein: CASRGNYGYTF. The complete variable domain, with remaining parts taken from reference TRBV2 and TRBJ1-2, reads EPEVTQTPSHQVTQMGQEVILRCVPISNHLYFYWYRQILGQKVEFLVSFYNNEISEKSEIFDDQFSVERPDGSNFTLKIRSTKLEDSAMYFCASRGNYGYTFGSGTRLTVV.

The rearrangement joins TRBV5-1 to TRBJ2-5, with D unclear. This CDR3 has 14 residues. Germline lookup yields CDR1 SGHRS and CDR2 YFSETQ. V lost 5 bases to trimming and J lost 0 bases, with 11 bases between them. CDR3 loop: CASRVVQYQETQYF. CDR3 coding DNA: TGCGCCAGCAGGGTGGTGCAGTACCAAGAGACCCAGTACTTC.

This clone showed up just a few times. This chain joins TRBV9 and TRBJ2-5, with 7 bases lining up with TRBD1. The CDR3 is 14 residues long. Germline CDR1 reads SGDLS; CDR2 reads YYNGEE. Trimming at V came to 4 bases and at J to 1 base, leaving 4 bases not matched to a gene. CDR3 sequence (DNA): TGTGCCAGCAGCCCCCGACAGGGCCAAGAGACCCAGTACTTC. Translating it yields CASSPRQGQETQYF.

CDR3 in DNA: TGTGCCAGCAGCTCCGAACCGGGACTAGCGGGAGCGGGGACGCAGTATTTT. It yields the protein CASSSEPGLAGAGTQYF. The chain couples TRBV7-3 to TRBJ2-3; TRBD2 matches at 14 bases. CDR1 is SGHTA, CDR2 FQGTGA, per germline. CDR3 length: 17 residues. The V and J ends lost 4 bases and 9 bases, in that order; junction bases with no gene match: 12.

This clone is a singleton in its sample. J is TRBJ1-1 and V is TRBV3-1 (or the pseudogene TRBV3-2); 9 positions match TRBD1. Germline V gene lookup returns CDR1 LGHDT and CDR2 YNNKEL (reference sequence). The CDR3 runs 15 residues. V lost 0 bases and J lost 10; bases outside the gene matches: 9. CDR3 region: CASSQDPGQGRRAFF. The CDR3 nucleotides are TGTGCCAGCAGCCAAGATCCCGGACAGGGGAGACGAGCTTTCTTT.

The chain has TRBV5-1 and TRBJ2-3; 7 positions agree with TRBD1. CDR3 length: 14 residues. Trimming at V came to 7 bases and at J to 1 base, leaving 6 bases not matched to a gene. Germline assignment: CDR1 SGHRS and CDR2 YFSETQ. The CDR3 bases are TGCGCCAGCGCCGGGGACAGTCGCACAGATACGCAGTATTTT. Protein sequence: CASAGDSRTDTQYF.